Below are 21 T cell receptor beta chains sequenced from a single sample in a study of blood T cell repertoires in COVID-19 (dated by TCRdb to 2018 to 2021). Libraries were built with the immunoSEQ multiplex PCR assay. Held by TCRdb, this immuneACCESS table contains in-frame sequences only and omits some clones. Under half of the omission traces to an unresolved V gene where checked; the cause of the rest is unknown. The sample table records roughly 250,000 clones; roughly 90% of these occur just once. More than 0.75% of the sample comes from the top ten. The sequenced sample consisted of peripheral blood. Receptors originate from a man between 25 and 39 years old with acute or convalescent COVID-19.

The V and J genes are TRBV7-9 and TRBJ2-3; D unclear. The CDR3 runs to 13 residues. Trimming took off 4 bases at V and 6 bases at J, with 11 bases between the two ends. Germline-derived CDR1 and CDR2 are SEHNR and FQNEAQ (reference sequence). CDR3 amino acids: CASSYKLWDTQYF. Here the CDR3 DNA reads TGTGCCAGCAGCTACAAGTTGTGGGATACGCAGTATTTT.

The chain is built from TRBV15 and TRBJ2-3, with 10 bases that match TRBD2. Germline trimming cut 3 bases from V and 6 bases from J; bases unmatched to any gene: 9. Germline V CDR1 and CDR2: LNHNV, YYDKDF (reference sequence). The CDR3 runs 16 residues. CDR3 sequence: CATSREIAGGGDTQYF. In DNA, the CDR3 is TGTGCCACCAGCAGGGAAATAGCGGGGGGAGGGGATACGCAGTATTTT.

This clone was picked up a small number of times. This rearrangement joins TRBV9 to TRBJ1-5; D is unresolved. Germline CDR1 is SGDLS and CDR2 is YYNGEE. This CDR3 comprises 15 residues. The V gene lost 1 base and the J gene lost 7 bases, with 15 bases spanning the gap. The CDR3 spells CASSVNSLEAQPQHF. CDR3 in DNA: TGTGCCAGCAGCGTAAACTCTCTCGAAGCCCAGCCCCAGCATTTT.

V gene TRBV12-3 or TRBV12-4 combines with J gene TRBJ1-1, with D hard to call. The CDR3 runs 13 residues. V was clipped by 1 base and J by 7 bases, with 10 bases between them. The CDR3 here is CASSLDQALEAFF. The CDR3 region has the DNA TGTGCCAGCAGTTTAGACCAGGCCCTTGAAGCTTTCTTT.

CDR3 in amino acids: CASSVGAGGQPQHF. DNA for the CDR3: TGTGCCAGCAGCGTAGGGGCAGGGGGACAGCCCCAGCATTTT. The chain joins TRBV9 to TRBJ1-5, with 7 bases that match TRBD1. Looked up from germline, CDR1 is SGDLS and CDR2 is YYNGEE. The CDR3 is 14 amino acids. V lost 0 bases to trimming and J lost 7 bases; unmatched junction nucleotides: 4.

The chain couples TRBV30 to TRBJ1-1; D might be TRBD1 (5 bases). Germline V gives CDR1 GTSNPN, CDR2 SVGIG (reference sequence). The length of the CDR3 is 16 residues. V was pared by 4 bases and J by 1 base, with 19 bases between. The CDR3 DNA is TGTGCCTGGAATCCTCTTCTACAGGCACCGAACACTGAAGCTTTCTTT. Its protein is CAWNPLLQAPNTEAFF.

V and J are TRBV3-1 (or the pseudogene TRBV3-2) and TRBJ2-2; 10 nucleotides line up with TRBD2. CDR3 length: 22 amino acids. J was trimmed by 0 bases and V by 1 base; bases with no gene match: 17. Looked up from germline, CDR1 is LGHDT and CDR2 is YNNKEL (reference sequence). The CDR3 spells CASSQVSIGISGGFANTGELFF. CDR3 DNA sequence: TGTGCCAGCAGCCAAGTATCAATTGGCATTAGCGGGGGGTTCGCGAACACCGGGGAGCTGTTTTTT.

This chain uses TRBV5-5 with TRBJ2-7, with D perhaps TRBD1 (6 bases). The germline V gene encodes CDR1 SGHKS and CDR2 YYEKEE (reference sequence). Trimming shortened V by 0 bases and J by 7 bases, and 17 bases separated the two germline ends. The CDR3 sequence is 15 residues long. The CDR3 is CASSLVGANLGEQYF. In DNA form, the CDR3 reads TGTGCCAGCAGCTTGGTGGGGGCTAACTTGGGTGAGCAGTACTTC.

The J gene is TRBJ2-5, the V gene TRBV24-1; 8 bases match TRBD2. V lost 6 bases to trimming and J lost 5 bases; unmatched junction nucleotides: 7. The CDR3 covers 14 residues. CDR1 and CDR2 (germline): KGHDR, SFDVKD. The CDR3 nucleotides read TGTGCCACCAGTCCCGGACTAGCTTTTGAGACCCAGTACTTC. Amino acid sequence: CATSPGLAFETQYF.

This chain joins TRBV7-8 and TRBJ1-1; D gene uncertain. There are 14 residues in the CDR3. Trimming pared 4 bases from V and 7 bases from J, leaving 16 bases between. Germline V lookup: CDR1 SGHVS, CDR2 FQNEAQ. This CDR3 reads CASSSEHLYIEAFF. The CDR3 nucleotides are TGTGCCAGCAGCTCGGAGCATCTCTATATTGAAGCTTTCTTT. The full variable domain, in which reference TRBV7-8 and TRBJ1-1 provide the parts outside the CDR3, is GAGVSQSPRYKVAKRGQDVALRCDPISGHVSLFWYQQALGQGPEFLTYFQNEAQLDKSGLPSDRFFAERPEGSVSTLKIQRTQQEDSAVYLCASSSEHLYIEAFFGQGTRLTVV.

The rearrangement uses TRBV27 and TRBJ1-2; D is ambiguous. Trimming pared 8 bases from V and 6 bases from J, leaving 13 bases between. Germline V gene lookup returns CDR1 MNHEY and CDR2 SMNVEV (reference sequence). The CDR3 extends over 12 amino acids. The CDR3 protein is CASGETPHGYTF. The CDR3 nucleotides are TGTGCCAGCGGGGAGACGCCCCATGGCTACACCTTC.

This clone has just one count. The CDR3 coding sequence is TGTGCCAGCAGTAGGGACAAAGGCCCTCCCCAGCATTTT. As protein: CASSRDKGPPQHF. The genes are TRBV12-3 or TRBV12-4 and TRBJ1-5; possibly TRBD1 for D (6 bases). V was cut by 5 bases and J by 10 bases, with 15 bases left in between. The CDR3 length is 13 residues.

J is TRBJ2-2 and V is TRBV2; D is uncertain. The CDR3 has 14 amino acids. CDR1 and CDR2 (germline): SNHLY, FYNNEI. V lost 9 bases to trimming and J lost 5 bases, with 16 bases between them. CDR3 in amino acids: CASNGASVTGELFF. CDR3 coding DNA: TGTGCCAGTAACGGTGCTTCCGTGACCGGGGAGCTGTTTTTT. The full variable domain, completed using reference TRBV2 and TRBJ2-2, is EPEVTQTPSHQVTQMGQEVILRCVPISNHLYFYWYRQILGQKVEFLVSFYNNEISEKSEIFDDQFSVERPDGSNFTLKIRSTKLEDSAMYFCASNGASVTGELFFGEGSRLTVL.

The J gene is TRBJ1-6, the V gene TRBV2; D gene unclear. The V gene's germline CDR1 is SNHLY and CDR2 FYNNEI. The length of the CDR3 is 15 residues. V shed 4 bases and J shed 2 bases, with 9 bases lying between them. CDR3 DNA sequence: TGTGCCAGCAGTGTCATGCAGACCTATAATTCACCCCTCCACTTT. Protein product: CASSVMQTYNSPLHF.

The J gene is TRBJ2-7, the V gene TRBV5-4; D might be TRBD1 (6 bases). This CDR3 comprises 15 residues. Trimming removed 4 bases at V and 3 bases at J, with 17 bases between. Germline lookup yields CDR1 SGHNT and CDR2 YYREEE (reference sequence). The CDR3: CASSIGPGHNYEQYF. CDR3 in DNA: TGTGCCAGCAGCATTGGTCCGGGACACAACTACGAGCAGTACTTC. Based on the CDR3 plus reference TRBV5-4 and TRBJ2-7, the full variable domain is ETGVTQSPTHLIKTRGQQVTLRCSSQSGHNTVSWYQQALGQGPQFIFQYYREEENGRGNFPPRFSGLQFPNYSSELNVNALELDDSALYLCASSIGPGHNYEQYFGPGTRLTVT.

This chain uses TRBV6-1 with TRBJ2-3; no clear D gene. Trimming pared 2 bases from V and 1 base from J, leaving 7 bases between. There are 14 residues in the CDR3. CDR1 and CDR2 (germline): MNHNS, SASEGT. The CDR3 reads CASSEYPGTDTQYF. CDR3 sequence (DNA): TGTGCCAGCAGTGAATATCCAGGCACAGATACGCAGTATTTT.

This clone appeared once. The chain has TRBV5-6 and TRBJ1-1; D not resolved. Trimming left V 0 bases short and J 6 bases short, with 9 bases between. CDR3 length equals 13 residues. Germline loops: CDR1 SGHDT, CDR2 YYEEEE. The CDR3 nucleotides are TGTGCCAGCAGCTTGGCCGGGGTACCTGAAGCTTTCTTT. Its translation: CASSLAGVPEAFF.

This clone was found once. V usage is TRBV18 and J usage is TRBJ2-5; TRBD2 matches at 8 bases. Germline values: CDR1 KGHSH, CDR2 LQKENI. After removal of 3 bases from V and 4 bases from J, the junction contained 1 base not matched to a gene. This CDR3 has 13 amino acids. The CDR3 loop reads CASSPTSGETQYF. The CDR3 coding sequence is TGTGCCAGCTCACCTACTAGCGGAGAGACCCAGTACTTC.

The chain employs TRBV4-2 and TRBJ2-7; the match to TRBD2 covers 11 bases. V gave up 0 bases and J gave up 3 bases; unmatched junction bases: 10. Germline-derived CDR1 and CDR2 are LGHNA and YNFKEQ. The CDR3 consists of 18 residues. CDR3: CASSQDSRLAGIFYEQYF. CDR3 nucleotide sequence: TGTGCCAGCAGCCAAGATTCGCGACTAGCGGGGATTTTCTACGAGCAGTACTTC.

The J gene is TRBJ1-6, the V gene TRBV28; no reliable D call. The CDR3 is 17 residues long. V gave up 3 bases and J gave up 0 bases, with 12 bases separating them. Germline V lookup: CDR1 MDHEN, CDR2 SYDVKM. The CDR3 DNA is TGTGCCAGCAGTTTTGAACGCCTGAGCTCCTATAATTCACCCCTCCACTTT. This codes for CASSFERLSSYNSPLHF.

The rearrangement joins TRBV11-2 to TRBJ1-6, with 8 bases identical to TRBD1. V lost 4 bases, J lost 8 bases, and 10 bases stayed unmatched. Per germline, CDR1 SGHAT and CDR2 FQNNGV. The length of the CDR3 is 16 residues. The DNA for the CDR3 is TGTGCCAGCAGCTCGCGGACAGGGAGTGGGGATTCACCCCTCCACTTT. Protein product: CASSSRTGSGDSPLHF.